These 14 T cell receptor beta chains share one sample of origin, sequenced in a study of molecular identifiers for immune sequencing clone quantification. TCRdb fed the PCR reads into MiXCR, producing one record per CDR3 protein. The sample includes about 510,000 distinct CDR3 sequences, about a fifth of them seen just once. The sequencing input was naive CD8+ T cells from blood, with Jurkat cell RNA spiked in. Subset meaning: FACS-sorted CD8+CD4-CCR7+CD45RA+ naive T cells. The receptors here all came from a human donor in good health. Some libraries in this study had Jurkat cell RNA spiked in.

This clonotype appeared many times. For the CDR3, the DNA is TGTGCCAGCAGTTTACAGGGGGCCGAGGCCTTCGGCTACACCTTC. This encodes CASSLQGAEAFGYTF. The gene calls are TRBV28 and TRBJ1-2, with TRBD1 matching 8 bases. The germline gives CDR1 MDHEN, CDR2 SYDVKM. Unmatched junction bases numbered 10, after V lost 2 bases and J lost 8 bases. The CDR3 totals 15 residues.

In DNA form, the CDR3 reads TGTGCCAGCAGCCCCCCCGTGCCGTCCGAGACCCAGTACTTC. Residues: CASSPPVPSETQYF. J is TRBJ2-5 and V is TRBV7-9, with unresolved D. V was cut by 5 bases and J by 5 bases, with 15 bases left in between. The CDR3 covers 14 residues. Germline V gene lookup returns CDR1 SEHNR and CDR2 FQNEAQ (reference sequence).

This clonotype was seen at least ten times. This chain joins TRBV11-2 and TRBJ2-7; 8 bases are shared with TRBD2. V trimming: 4 bases; J trimming: 4 bases; junction bases outside the gene matches: 36. Germline loops: CDR1 SGHAT, CDR2 FQNNGV. The CDR3 length is 24 residues. In nucleotides, the CDR3 is TGTGCCAGCAGCTCCGGACCGGGACTAGAGGACTCTCCCCCTCGGTGGACGAGTAGGTACGAGCAGTACTTC. This sequence encodes CASSSGPGLEDSPPRWTSRYEQYF.

This clonotype was recorded many times. The chain links TRBV9 to TRBJ2-3; D tentatively fits TRBD1 or TRBD2 (5 bases each). Per the germline V gene, CDR1 is SGDLS and CDR2 is YYNGEE. This CDR3 has 16 amino acids. V was trimmed by 4 bases and J by 4 bases, leaving 19 bases between them. This CDR3 is CASSPGPDVIADTQYF. The DNA of the CDR3 is TGTGCCAGCAGCCCGGGACCGGACGTAATAGCAGATACGCAGTATTTT.

This clonotype appeared a few times. The V and J genes are TRBV11-2 and TRBJ1-1; D is undetermined. Trimming took 0 bases from V and 3 from J, leaving 11 bases between them. This CDR3 contains 15 residues. Germline values: CDR1 SGHAT, CDR2 FQNNGV. In DNA, the CDR3 is TGTGCCAGCAGCTTAGACAGCATTGTGGACACTGAAGCTTTCTTT. Its protein is CASSLDSIVDTEAFF.

This clonotype has only a few counts. This chain joins TRBV6-2 or TRBV6-3 and TRBJ1-5; D unresolved. The CDR3 is 15 residues long. Trimming removed 4 bases at V and 3 bases at J, with 13 bases between. Germline CDR1 MNHEY, CDR2 SVGEGT. The CDR3 loop reads CASSSEDSTNQPQHF. As DNA, the CDR3 is TGTGCCAGCAGTTCTGAGGATAGTACCAATCAGCCCCAGCATTTT.

This clonotype was seen ten or more times. The rearrangement joins TRBV29-1 to TRBJ2-7; the match to TRBD1 covers 7 bases. The CDR3 spans 14 residues. The V gene's germline CDR1 is SQVTM and CDR2 ANQGSEA. Trimming took 4 bases from V and 3 from J; bases not matched to a gene: 9. CDR3 residues: CSVGGTEILYEQYF. The CDR3 DNA reads as TGCAGCGTTGGAGGGACAGAGATCCTCTACGAGCAGTACTTC.

On this clonotype itself: Given a much more abundant clone one base away, this may be a read error. This CDR3 fails to terminate in the conserved phenylalanine or tryptophan, so it likely reflects a read error. This chain links TRBV6-2 or TRBV6-3 with TRBJ1-1; D gene uncertain. CDR3 length: 13 residues. From germline, CDR1 is MNHEY and CDR2 SVGEGT. Trimming cost V 7 bases and J 0 bases, with 9 bases left between them. CDR3 protein: CASTDALNTEAFL. CDR3 in DNA: TGTGCCAGCACGGACGCTTTGAACACTGAAGCTTTCCTT.

The chain has TRBV30 and TRBJ1-1, with TRBD1 as a possible D gene (6 bases). The CDR3 sequence is 14 residues long. V lost 3 bases and J lost 11, with 22 bases in between. Germline CDR1 reads GTSNPN; CDR2 reads SVGIG (reference sequence). The CDR3 reads CAWRPADRSPEAFF. The CDR3 region has the DNA TGTGCCTGGAGGCCCGCGGACAGAAGTCCCGAGGCTTTCTTT.

This clonotype was counted ten times or more. V usage is TRBV4-1 and J usage is TRBJ1-2; D may be TRBD1 (6 bases). The CDR3 consists of 16 residues. Germline V CDR1 and CDR2: MGHRA, YSYEKL. Trimming took 0 bases from V and 3 from J, leaving 14 bases between them. The CDR3 region is CASSQDVQGPYYGYTF. Written as DNA, the CDR3 is TGCGCCAGCAGCCAAGATGTGCAGGGGCCATACTATGGCTACACCTTC.

This clonotype was detected a few times. The chain employs TRBV19 and TRBJ2-1; 8 bases are a match to TRBD2. Germline V gene sequence: CDR1 LNHDA, CDR2 SQIVND (reference sequence). CDR3 length: 13 residues. J was trimmed by 5 bases and V by 10 bases; bases with no gene match: 7. CDR3 residues: CAISRGGNNEQFF. The CDR3 DNA reads TGTGCCATCTCCCGGGGGGGTAACAATGAGCAGTTCTTC.

The chain carries TRBV28 and TRBJ1-2; no clear D. V shed 4 bases and J shed 4 bases, with 13 bases lying between them. The germline CDR1 and CDR2 sequences are MDHEN and SYDVKM. CDR3 length: 14 amino acids. CDR3 nucleotides: TGTGCCAGCAGTTCTAGGTACCAGCCCTATGGCTACACCTTC. This sequence encodes CASSSRYQPYGYTF.

Of note for this clonotype: A much larger clone lies a single base off, so this may be a read error. The chain carries TRBV7-9 and TRBJ2-7; a possible D gene is TRBD1 (6 bases). This CDR3 has 14 residues. V dropped 4 bases and J dropped 1 base, with 11 bases sitting between them. CDR1 is SEHNR, CDR2 FQNEAQ, per germline (reference sequence). Here the CDR3 reads CASSSGVASYEQYF. The DNA for the CDR3 is TGTGCCAGCAGCTCAGGGGTAGCGTCCTACGAGCAGTACTTC. The full variable domain, rest sourced from reference TRBV7-9 and TRBJ2-7, is DTGVSQNPRHKITKRGQNVTFRCDPISEHNRLYWYRQTLGQGPEFLTYFQNEAQLEKSRLLSDRFSAERPKGSFSTLEIQRTEQGDSAMYLCASSSGVASYEQYFGPGTRLTVT.

With regard to this clonotype: Just one base apart from a much larger clone, this may be a read error. The V gene is TRBV19, the J gene TRBJ1-5, with D tentatively TRBD1 (6 bases). The CDR3 covers 12 residues. CDR1 is LNHDA, CDR2 SQIVND, per germline (reference sequence). The CDR3 DNA reads TGTGTCAGTAGGACAGCAGATCAGCCCCAGCATTTT. Translating it yields CVSRTADQPQHF. The complete variable domain, with remaining parts taken from reference TRBV19 and TRBJ1-5, reads DGGITQSPKYLFRKEGQNVTLSCEQNLNHDAMYWYRQDPGQGLRLIYYSQIVNDFQKGDIAEGYSVSREKKESFPLTVTSAQKNPTAFYLCVSRTADQPQHFGDGTRLSIL.